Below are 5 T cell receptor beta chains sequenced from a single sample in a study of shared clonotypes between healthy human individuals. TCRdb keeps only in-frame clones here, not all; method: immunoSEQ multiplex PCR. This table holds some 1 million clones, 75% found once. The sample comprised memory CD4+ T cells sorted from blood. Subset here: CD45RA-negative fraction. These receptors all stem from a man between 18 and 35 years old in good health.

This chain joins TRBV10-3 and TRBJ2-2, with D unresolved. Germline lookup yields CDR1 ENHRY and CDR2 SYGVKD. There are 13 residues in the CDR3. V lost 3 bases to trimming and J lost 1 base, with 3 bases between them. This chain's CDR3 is CAISDKNTGELFF. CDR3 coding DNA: TGTGCCATCAGTGACAAGAACACCGGGGAGCTGTTTTTT.

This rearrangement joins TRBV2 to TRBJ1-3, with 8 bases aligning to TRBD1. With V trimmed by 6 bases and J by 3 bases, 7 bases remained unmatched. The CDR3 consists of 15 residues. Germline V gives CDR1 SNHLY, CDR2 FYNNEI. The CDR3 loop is CASREQGALGNTIYF. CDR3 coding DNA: TGTGCCAGCAGAGAGCAGGGGGCGCTTGGAAACACCATATATTTT.

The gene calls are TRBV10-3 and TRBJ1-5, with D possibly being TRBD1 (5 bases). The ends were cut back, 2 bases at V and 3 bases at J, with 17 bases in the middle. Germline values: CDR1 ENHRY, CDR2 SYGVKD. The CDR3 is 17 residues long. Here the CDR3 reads CAISEVGSGTNNQPQHF. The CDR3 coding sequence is TGTGCCATCAGTGAGGTTGGTTCGGGGACCAACAATCAGCCCCAGCATTTT.

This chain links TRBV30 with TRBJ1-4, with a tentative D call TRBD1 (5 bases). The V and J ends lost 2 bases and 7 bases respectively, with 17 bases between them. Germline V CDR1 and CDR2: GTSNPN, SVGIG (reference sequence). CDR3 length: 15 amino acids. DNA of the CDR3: TGTGCCTGGAGTCAGCGGGTGGGGGGTTCTGAAAAACTGTTTTTT. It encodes CAWSQRVGGSEKLFF.

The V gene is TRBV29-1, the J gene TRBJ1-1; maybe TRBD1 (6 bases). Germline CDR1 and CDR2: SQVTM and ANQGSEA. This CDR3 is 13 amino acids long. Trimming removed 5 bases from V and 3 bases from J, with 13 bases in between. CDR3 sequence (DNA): TGCAGCGTTAGCAGGGGAGGGGACACTGAAGCTTTCTTT. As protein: CSVSRGGDTEAFF.